This T cell receptor (beta chain) emerged from a study of identical twins. Whole-study findings and limits: The presence of invariant MAIT and iNKT cells could partly confound analyses of zero-insertion sequences. There were fewer insertions in abundant cord blood beta clonotypes, but memory repertoires showed no such pattern.

Each CDR3 protein gets one entry after TCRdb re-called the 5' RACE reads with MiXCR. Of more than 400,000 distinct CDR3 sequences in the sample, 15% were seen once. The V end was cut by 2 bases, the J end by 0 bases, with 11 bases between. The CDR3 consists of 17 residues. The germline V gene has CDR1 MNHNS and CDR2 SASEGT. A note on this clonotype: What it binds is not known.

These data are also associated with another study on yellow fever vaccine responses in identical twins.

This TCR came from a woman under 30 in good health. Sequencing was carried out using CD4+ T cells sorted from blood. The chain is built from TRBV6-1 and TRBJ2-6; no definite D call. The CDR3 protein is CASSERVASSGANVLTF. In nucleotides, the CDR3 is TGTGCCAGCAGTGAAAGAGTCGCAAGCTCTGGGGCCAACGTCCTGACTTTC.